This T cell receptor beta chain appears in the sequencing data of a study of blood T cell repertoires in COVID-19. The overall study: Donors in the United States, Italy and Spain gave samples during acute or convalescent COVID-19. The analysed material was cDNA or gDNA that came from T cells, B-cell-depleted T cells, or PBMCs.

CDR1 SGHTA and CDR2 FQGNSA come from the germline V gene. The CDR3 is 17 residues long. Germline trimming cut 4 bases from V and 1 base from J; bases unmatched to any gene: 11. Source study methods: Amplification of reference gene primers was used by the study to estimate nucleated cell counts. Assay used: immunoSEQ multiplex PCR; TCRdb lists only in-frame clones, some missing. V, J and clone size were drawn from that table, and D and trimming were deduced from the DNA. The data contain 350,000 to 400,000 clones, around 90% of them singletons. The V call is TRBV7-2, the J call TRBJ2-3; TRBD2 aligns across 7 bases. The clonotype was recovered from a man younger than 35 with active or convalescent COVID-19. Sequenced sample: peripheral blood. Here the CDR3 DNA reads TGTGCCAGCAGCTCCCCATTCGAGCGGGGCGGCACAGATACGCAGTATTTT. Translated: CASSSPFERGGTDTQYF.